This T cell receptor (beta chain) was sequenced for a study of metastatic and nonmetastatic thyroid tumors. TCRdb re-analyzed the PCR reads using MiXCR. The repertoire holds fewer than 40,000 clones, with about a fifth as singletons. General observations from the study: It was reported that TCR beta diversity was significantly higher in malignant thyroid tumors than benign nodules, in blood and tumor.

Until they underwent thyroid surgery, no patient had received any treatment. By share, this clone ranks as medium-sized. Its specificity is unknown. The CDR3 length is 16 residues. CDR1 is SNHLY, CDR2 FYNNEI, per germline. Trimming shortened V by 2 bases and J by 0 bases, and 13 bases separated the two germline ends. The sequence came from a male donor with papillary thyroid cancer or a benign thyroid nodule (not recorded which). Some clones in this sample may be carry-over from other donors' samples. Sample: tumor tissue. The chain couples TRBV2 to TRBJ1-1, with no clear D. CDR3 in amino acids: CASSEWIPRMNTEAFF. CDR3 in DNA: TGTGCCAGCAGTGAATGGATACCGAGAATGAACACTGAAGCTTTCTTT.